These 27 T cell receptor beta chains were all obtained from the same sample, sequenced in a study of blood T cell repertoires in COVID-19. Clones were sequenced by immunoSEQ multiplex PCR, and TCRdb holds only the in-frame ones, with some missing. The repertoire includes 180,000 or so clones, approximately 81% of them detected once, and around 4.9% sits in the top ten. Sequenced: peripheral blood. These receptors originate from a woman over 75 with acute or convalescent COVID-19.

This clone was seen once. The rearrangement links TRBV12-5 to TRBJ2-2; 7 bases fit TRBD1. CDR1 is LGHNT, CDR2 FRNRAP, per germline. CDR3 length: 15 amino acids. V dropped 9 bases and J dropped 1; count of bases not matched to a gene: 8. The CDR3, as DNA: TGTGCTAGCGGGTCGGGACAGCTGAACACCGGGGAGCTGTTTTTT. It is translated as CASGSGQLNTGELFF.

This clone was observed once. J is TRBJ2-5 and V is TRBV29-1; possibly TRBD1 for D (6 bases). The CDR3 is made up of 14 amino acids. V lost 3 bases and J 5 bases, leaving 16 bases between the germline ends. Germline V gene lookup returns CDR1 SQVTM and CDR2 ANQGSEA. CDR3: CSVDTPGALETQYF. CDR3 DNA: TGCAGCGTTGACACCCCAGGGGCGCTGGAGACCCAGTACTTC.

The chain has TRBV11-3 and TRBJ1-6, with TRBD1 matching over 7 bases. This CDR3 has 16 residues. Germline V gene data show CDR1 as SGHNT and CDR2 as YENEEA. Losses at the gene ends were 2 bases for V and 8 bases for J; bases not matched to a gene: 9. The CDR3 loop reads CASSLNYRGGDSPLHF. The CDR3, as DNA: TGTGCCAGCAGCTTAAACTACAGGGGTGGGGATTCACCCCTCCACTTT.

The J gene is TRBJ2-7, the V gene TRBV27; 13 bases are shared with TRBD2. Germline-derived CDR1 and CDR2 are MNHEY and SMNVEV (reference sequence). With 2 bases clipped from V and 4 bases from J, the junction kept 5 bases outside the gene matches. CDR3 length: 16 residues. CDR3 DNA: TGTGCCAGCAGTTTAACCGGGACTAGCGGGGTTTACGAGCAGTACTTC. Translating gives CASSLTGTSGVYEQYF.

In this sample, this clone turned up once. The chain uses TRBV28 and TRBJ1-2; the D is unclear. Trimming stripped 4 bases from V and 4 bases from J, with 19 bases between. Germline V gene lookup returns CDR1 MDHEN and CDR2 SYDVKM. The CDR3 runs 16 residues. CDR3 residues: CASSSPSYDTIYGYTF. The CDR3, as DNA: TGTGCCAGCAGTTCCCCCTCGTACGACACAATCTATGGCTACACCTTC.

This sequence joins TRBV11-2 and TRBJ1-1; D remains unclear. CDR3 size: 14 residues. Trimming cost V 2 bases and J 1 base, with 8 bases left between them. From germline, CDR1 is SGHAT and CDR2 FQNNGV. CDR3 protein: CASSLIAENTEAFF. The DNA for the CDR3 is TGTGCCAGCAGCTTAATCGCAGAGAACACTGAAGCTTTCTTT.

The genes are TRBV2 and TRBJ2-7, with D tentatively TRBD1 (5 bases). Germline CDR1 is SNHLY and CDR2 is FYNNEI. V lost 6 bases, J lost 2 bases, and 14 bases lay in between. CDR3 length: 14 amino acids. CDR3 amino acids: CASRIQSGPYEQYF. CDR3 bases: TGTGCCAGCAGGATCCAATCAGGGCCCTACGAGCAGTACTTC.

The chain recombines TRBV6-6 with TRBJ1-5; D is possibly TRBD1 (5 bases). The CDR3 extends over 14 amino acids. CDR1 and CDR2 from the germline V gene are MNHNY and SVGAGI (reference sequence). The V end was cut by 7 bases, the J end by 7 bases, with 17 bases between. CDR3 region: CASTDTRSIQPQHF. CDR3 DNA sequence: TGTGCCAGCACGGACACGCGAAGTATCCAGCCCCAGCATTTT.

This clone was seen a single time. The chain links TRBV18 to TRBJ2-1; no firm D call. V lost 3 bases, J lost 7 bases, and 16 bases lay in between. CDR1 is KGHSH, CDR2 LQKENI, per germline. This CDR3 is built from 15 residues. CDR3: CASSPGVMVANEQFF. The CDR3 DNA reads TGTGCCAGCTCACCCGGAGTTATGGTTGCGAATGAGCAGTTCTTC. The whole variable domain, remainder taken from reference TRBV18 and TRBJ2-1, is NAGVMQNPRHLVRRRGQEARLRCSPMKGHSHVYWYRQLPEEGLKFMVYLQKENIIDESGMPKERFSAEFPKEGPSILRIQQVVRGDSAAYFCASSPGVMVANEQFFGPGTRLTVL.

This clone was observed a single time. The chain carries TRBV7-3 and TRBJ2-2, with 7 bases lining up with TRBD1. The CDR3 is 15 residues long. Per germline, CDR1 SGHTA and CDR2 FQGTGA. The V and J ends lost 5 bases and 1 base, in that order; junction bases with no gene match: 4. The CDR3 region has the DNA TGTGCCAGCAGCCGGCGGACAGGGAACACCGGGGAGCTGTTTTTT. Protein: CASSRRTGNTGELFF.

The chain carries TRBV27 and TRBJ2-7, with D maybe TRBD2 (5 bases). Between the trimmed V and J ends, which lost 5 bases and 3 bases, there was a span of 17 bases. In germline, CDR1 is MNHEY, CDR2 SMNVEV (reference sequence). The CDR3 extends over 15 amino acids. The CDR3 sequence is CASSPRPREGYEQYF. The CDR3 DNA is TGTGCCAGCAGTCCTAGGCCCCGGGAAGGCTACGAGCAGTACTTC.

The chain combines TRBV5-1 with TRBJ2-3, with D possibly TRBD2 on 6 matching bases. V lost 4 bases and J 0 bases, leaving 9 bases between the germline ends. Looked up from germline, CDR1 is SGHRS and CDR2 is YFSETQ. The CDR3 sequence is 14 residues long. CDR3 sequence reads: CASSPGASTDTQYF. CDR3 DNA: TGCGCCAGCAGCCCGGGAGCTAGCACAGATACGCAGTATTTT.

The chain combines TRBV5-1 with TRBJ2-1; D is possibly TRBD1 (6 bases). Trimming cost V 4 bases and J 3 bases, with 14 bases left between them. This CDR3 comprises 15 residues. The germline CDR1 and CDR2 sequences are SGHRS and YFSETQ. The CDR3 coding sequence is TGCGCCAGCAGCCCTCAGGGGACCGTCTACAATGAGCAGTTCTTC. Translated: CASSPQGTVYNEQFF.

J is TRBJ1-6 and V is TRBV4-3; 9 bases agree with TRBD1. V dropped 1 base and J dropped 9; count of bases not matched to a gene: 7. From germline, CDR1 is LGHNA and CDR2 YSLEER. There are 16 residues in the CDR3. Here the CDR3 reads CASSQGGGQGASPLHF. CDR3 nucleotide sequence: TGCGCCAGCAGCCAAGGAGGGGGACAGGGAGCTTCACCCCTCCACTTT.

The chain carries TRBV4-1 and TRBJ2-5, with D perhaps matching TRBD2 (5 bases). The CDR3 has 15 amino acids. V was pared by 4 bases and J by 5 bases, with 17 bases between. Germline V gene data show CDR1 as MGHRA and CDR2 as YSYEKL. The CDR3 DNA reads TGCGCCAGCAGCCTTCAACGGGGAACCTGGGAGACCCAGTACTTC. Its translation is CASSLQRGTWETQYF.

The chain uses TRBV6-5 and TRBJ2-3, with 7 bases lining up with TRBD2. CDR1 and CDR2 from the germline V gene are MNHEY and SVGAGI. Trimming cost V 7 bases and J 6 bases; bases outside gene matches: 13. The CDR3 consists of 15 residues. The CDR3 loop reads CASKGGGRALDTQYF. The DNA for the CDR3 is TGTGCCAGCAAGGGCGGTGGGAGGGCCTTGGATACGCAGTATTTT.

This clone was seen only a few times. The chain links TRBV6-5 to TRBJ2-3; 7 bases line up with TRBD2. The CDR3 has 14 residues. The germline gives CDR1 MNHEY, CDR2 SVGAGI. J gave up 3 bases and V 1 base, and 1 base lay outside the gene matches. The CDR3 DNA reads TGTGCCAGCAGTTACTATAGCGGGACAGATACGCAGTATTTT. Its protein product is CASSYYSGTDTQYF.

The rearrangement joins TRBV7-2 to TRBJ2-1; 8 bases map to TRBD2. J gave up 1 base and V 2 bases, and 7 bases lay outside the gene matches. This CDR3 contains 17 residues. Germline V gives CDR1 SGHTA, CDR2 FQGNSA. This CDR3 is CASSLRASGWSYNEQFF. The CDR3 DNA reads as TGTGCCAGCAGCTTAAGGGCTAGCGGGTGGTCCTACAATGAGCAGTTCTTC.

The gene calls are TRBV7-2 and TRBJ2-6; D is uncertain. Trimming cost V 2 bases and J 4 bases, with 12 bases left between them. CDR3 size: 16 residues. CDR1 SGHTA and CDR2 FQGNSA come from the germline V gene. The CDR3, as DNA: TGTGCCAGCAGCTTAACTCCTCCCTTCGGGGCCAACGTCCTGACTTTC. Translation: CASSLTPPFGANVLTF. Complete variable domain (other parts from reference TRBV7-2 and TRBJ2-6): GAGVSQSPSNKVTEKGKDVELRCDPISGHTALYWYRQSLGQGLEFLIYFQGNSAPDKSGLPSDRFSAERTGGSVSTLTIQRTQQEDSAVYLCASSLTPPFGANVLTFGAGSRLTVL.

The J gene is TRBJ1-1, the V gene TRBV19, with unresolved D. This CDR3 region has 14 residues. The V end was cut by 6 bases, the J end by 1 base, with 12 bases between. The germline V gene has CDR1 LNHDA and CDR2 SQIVND (reference sequence). CDR3 coding DNA: TGTGCCAGTAGAACGACAAACAGGAACACTGAAGCTTTCTTT. This sequence encodes CASRTTNRNTEAFF.

V and J are TRBV2 and TRBJ2-7, with a weak D call TRBD2 (6 bases). Germline CDR1 is SNHLY and CDR2 is FYNNEI. Deletions cut 3 bases from V and 6 bases from J, with 9 bases between. The CDR3 is 12 amino acids. CDR3 DNA: TGTGCCAGCAGTGACGGGGGTGGCGAGCAGTACTTC. Encoded protein: CASSDGGGEQYF.

V usage is TRBV5-1 and J usage is TRBJ1-1; D ambiguous. This CDR3 is built from 14 residues. V was trimmed by 0 bases and J by 3 bases, leaving 9 bases between them. Germline V CDR1 and CDR2: SGHRS, YFSETQ. For the CDR3, the DNA is TGCGCCAGCAGCTTGGCTGAGGAGGACACTGAAGCTTTCTTT. Translation: CASSLAEEDTEAFF.

The V gene is TRBV28, the J gene TRBJ2-7; no clear D. Germline-derived CDR1 and CDR2 are MDHEN and SYDVKM. This CDR3 is 15 amino acids long. V dropped 3 bases and J dropped 2 bases, with 14 bases sitting between them. The CDR3 is CASSFLTYYAYEQYF. The CDR3 nucleotides read TGTGCCAGCAGTTTTCTAACTTATTACGCCTACGAGCAGTACTTC.

The chain has TRBV5-4 and TRBJ2-1; TRBD2 agrees at 13 bases. Germline V CDR1 and CDR2: SGHNT, YYREEE (reference sequence). The V and J ends lost 0 bases and 5 bases, in that order; junction bases with no gene match: 8. The CDR3 spans 18 residues. Written as DNA, the CDR3 is TGTGCCAGCAGCTTGGGGACTAGCGGGAGCTTGGGAAACAATGAGCAGTTCTTC. Translating gives CASSLGTSGSLGNNEQFF. Variable domain in full (rest from reference TRBV5-4 and TRBJ2-1): ETGVTQSPTHLIKTRGQQVTLRCSSQSGHNTVSWYQQALGQGPQFIFQYYREEENGRGNFPPRFSGLQFPNYSSELNVNALELDDSALYLCASSLGTSGSLGNNEQFFGPGTRLTVL.

The V gene is TRBV28, the J gene TRBJ2-5; maybe TRBD1 (5 bases). The CDR3 is made up of 17 amino acids. CDR1 and CDR2 (germline): MDHEN, SYDVKM. V shed 3 bases and J shed 5 bases, with 22 bases lying between them. Written as DNA, the CDR3 is TGTGCCAGCAGTTTGCACAGGAACAGTTTAATTCCGGAGACCCAGTACTTC. Its translation is CASSLHRNSLIPETQYF.

V and J are TRBV11-2 and TRBJ1-1, with D uncertain. Deletions cut 3 bases from V and 2 bases from J, with 10 bases between. Per the germline V gene, CDR1 is SGHAT and CDR2 is FQNNGV. CDR3 length: 14 residues. The CDR3 here is CASSFRSQNTEAFF. The CDR3 nucleotides read TGTGCCAGCAGCTTTAGGAGCCAAAACACTGAAGCTTTCTTT.

This clone was observed a handful of times. The chain combines TRBV4-1 with TRBJ2-2; D is ambiguous. V was shortened by 8 bases and J by 3 bases, with 16 bases between the two germline ends. There are 15 residues in the CDR3. The germline gives CDR1 MGHRA, CDR2 YSYEKL. In nucleotides, the CDR3 is TGCGCCAGCGGCTTAACAGTGTTCGACACCGGGGAGCTGTTTTTT. Amino acids: CASGLTVFDTGELFF.